Below, one T cell receptor (beta chain) is given with its context. Its antigen is unidentified. These data originate in a study of OX40 agonist ivuxolimab in advanced cancers. Study information: Patients were treated with ivuxolimab, an agonistic anti-OX40 (CD134) antibody.

Profiling relied on immunoSEQ multiplex PCR, and the TCRdb table lists in-frame clones only, not all of them. The sample includes 60,000 to 95,000 clones, under 95% of them seen just once. The V end was cut by 7 bases, the J end by 1 base, with 14 bases between. The CDR3 is 14 amino acids. CDR1 and CDR2 from the germline V gene are LGHNT and FRNRAP. Overall study results and limits: Expanded peripheral T cell antigen specificity was not determined. Partial responders treated at 0.1-3.0 mg/kg exhibited clonal expansion among the lowest measured.

Sequenced material: CD4+ or CD8+ T cells sorted from blood, taken in a trial of the OX40 agonist ivuxolimab. V usage is TRBV12-5 and J usage is TRBJ2-7; D could derive from TRBD1 or TRBD2 (5 bases each). The source is an adult with an advanced solid tumor such as melanoma, head and neck, liver or kidney cancer. For the CDR3, the DNA is TGTGCTAGTGCCAGGGACGCAACTTCCTACGAGCAGTACTTC. This sequence encodes CASARDATSYEQYF. Variable domain in full (rest from reference TRBV12-5 and TRBJ2-7): DARVTQTPRHKVTEMGQEVTMRCQPILGHNTVFWYRQTMMQGLELLAYFRNRAPLDDSGMPKDRFSAEMPDATLATLKIQPSEPRDSAVYFCASARDATSYEQYFGPGTRLTVT.